Included here is one T cell receptor beta chain sequence, with context. The table came from immunoSEQ multiplex PCR; TCRdb's copy has only in-frame clones and leaves some out. The repertoire consists of around 360,000 clones, with around 87% occurring once and the leading ten covering about 10%. This sample was taken from a study of blood T cell repertoires in COVID-19. CDR1 and CDR2 (germline): SGHRS, YFSETQ. The ends lost 4 bases at V and 7 bases at J; junction bases unmatched: 0. This CDR3 region has 12 residues. Sequencing was performed on peripheral blood. The sequence was collected from a woman aged 25-40 years with COVID-19, enrolled during active disease. This sequence joins TRBV5-1 and TRBJ2-2; 8 nucleotides match TRBD2. The CDR3 region is CASSREGGELFF. The CDR3, as DNA: TGCGCCAGCAGCCGGGAGGGCGGGGAGCTGTTTTTT.